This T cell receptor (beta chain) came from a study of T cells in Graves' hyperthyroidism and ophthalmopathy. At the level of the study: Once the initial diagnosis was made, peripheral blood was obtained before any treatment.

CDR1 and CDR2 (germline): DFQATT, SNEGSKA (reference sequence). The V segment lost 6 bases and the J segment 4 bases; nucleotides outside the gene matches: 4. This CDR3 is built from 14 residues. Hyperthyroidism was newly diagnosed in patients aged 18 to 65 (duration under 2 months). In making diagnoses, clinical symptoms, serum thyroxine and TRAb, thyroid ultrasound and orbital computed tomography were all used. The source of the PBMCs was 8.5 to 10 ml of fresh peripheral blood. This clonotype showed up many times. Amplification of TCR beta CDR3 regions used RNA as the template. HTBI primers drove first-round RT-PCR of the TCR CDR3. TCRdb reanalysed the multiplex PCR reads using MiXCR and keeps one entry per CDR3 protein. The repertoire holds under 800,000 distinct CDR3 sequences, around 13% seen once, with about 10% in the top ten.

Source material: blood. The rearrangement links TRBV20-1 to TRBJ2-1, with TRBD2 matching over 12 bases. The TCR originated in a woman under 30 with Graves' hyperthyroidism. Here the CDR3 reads CSAPSGRGYNEQFF. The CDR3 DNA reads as TGCAGTGCCCCTAGCGGGAGGGGGTACAATGAGCAGTTCTTC.